The clone carrying this TCR beta chain turned up a few times. What it recognizes is unknown. J lost 2 bases, V lost 5 bases, and 5 bases had no gene match. The CDR3 extends over 14 amino acids. CDR1 is DFQATT and CDR2 is SNEGSKA in the germline V gene (reference sequence). The data are from a study of molecular identifiers for immune sequencing clone quantification. Notes on the study in general: Clones exceeding 20 RNA copies carried over 99% of effector molecules but under 1% of naive-cell molecules.

The bulk TCR libraries were made with methods described before and with listed TCR primers. TCRdb independently ran MiXCR on the PCR reads; one entry per CDR3 protein. This sample has more than 250,000 distinct CDR3 sequences; around 21% occur once, and the top ten carry approximately 0.8%. For naive CD8 T cells, sorting used the CD8+CD4-CCR7+CD45RA+ phenotype. Sequencing was performed on naive CD8+ T cells from blood, with Jurkat cell RNA spiked in. Subset meaning: FACS-sorted CD8+CD4-CCR7+CD45RA+ naive T cells. This chain connects TRBV20-1 to TRBJ2-3; 9 bases map to TRBD1. This receptor was identified in a human donor in good health. Some libraries in this study had Jurkat cell RNA spiked in. CDR3 residues: CSAGDRVFTDTQYF. CDR3 DNA: TGCAGTGCTGGGGACAGGGTCTTCACAGATACGCAGTATTTT.